Each of the 18 T cell receptor beta chains below was sequenced from the same sample in a study of Graves' ophthalmopathy and Graves' hyperthyroidism (dated by TCRdb to between 2018 and 2020). Sequencing was carried out with an Illumina HiSeq 2000. For repertoire sequencing, the TCR beta CDR3 regions were amplified from RNA transcripts. HTBI primers and the Qiagen OneStep RT-PCR kit were used in a first-round RT-PCR, which was followed by a second-round multiplex PCR, size selection and purification. Through fastp at Q25 and MiXCR, TCRdb rebuilt clones from the public reads, retaining in-frame beta chains. Each CDR3 protein appears once, grouped with its most common genes and DNA. The sample yields about 660,000 distinct CDR3 sequences; approximately 39% were counted once. Over 2.5% of the sample lies in the top ten. The sequencing input was peripheral blood. These receptor sequences come from an adult man with Graves' ophthalmopathy.

Details on this clonotype: This sequence may be a read error, since a much larger clone differs from it by one base. The J gene is TRBJ2-5, the V gene TRBV11-2, with TRBD1 as a possible D gene (7 bases). The CDR3 contains 18 residues. Germline V gene data show CDR1 as SGHAT and CDR2 as FQNNGV. The CDR3 bases are TGTGCCAGCAGCTTACGGGCGGGACAGTTTCTGGGGCAAGGGACCCAGTACTTC. This codes for CASSLRAGQFLGQGTQYF.

This clonotype has a count of ten or more. This chain links TRBV19 with TRBJ1-1; no definite D call. Germline V CDR1 and CDR2: LNHDA, SQIVND (reference sequence). The V gene lost 3 bases and the J gene lost 3 bases, with 14 bases spanning the gap. CDR3 size: 15 residues. The CDR3 spells CASSIVGYVDTEAFF. The CDR3 DNA reads as TGTGCCAGTAGTATTGTCGGCTATGTGGACACTGAAGCTTTCTTT.

This clonotype came up a few times. The CDR3 DNA reads TGTGCCAGGGACAGGGCTGGCACTGAAGCTTTCTTT. Its protein is CARDRAGTEAFF. The chain has TRBV30 and TRBJ1-1, with 9 bases identical to TRBD1. The CDR3 runs to 12 residues. V shed 8 bases, J shed 4 bases, and the junction held 5 bases outside the gene matches. From germline, CDR1 is GTSNPN and CDR2 SVGIG (reference sequence).

This clonotype was picked up a small number of times. The V and J genes are TRBV12-3 or TRBV12-4 and TRBJ2-5; TRBD2 is a possible D gene (6 bases). This CDR3 has 11 residues. Trimming left V 8 bases short and J 4 bases short, with 8 bases between. The CDR3 coding sequence is TGTGCCAGCGGGGGGATAGAGACCCAGTACTTC. Protein sequence: CASGGIETQYF.

This clonotype was detected many times. The chain links TRBV2 to TRBJ2-7; 8 bases line up with TRBD1. The CDR3 spans 16 residues. Trimming removed 6 bases from V and 2 bases from J; junction bases left unmatched: 12. Germline V CDR1 and CDR2: SNHLY, FYNNEI. The CDR3 nucleotides are TGTGCCAGCAGACTAGTGGCTGGGACAGGACCCTACGAGCAGTACTTC. This encodes CASRLVAGTGPYEQYF.

The gene calls are TRBV5-1 and TRBJ2-7; TRBD1 agrees at 7 bases. The CDR3 is 15 residues long. Germline CDR1 SGHRS, CDR2 YFSETQ. With V trimmed by 3 bases and J by 2 bases, 8 bases remained unmatched. The CDR3 loop reads CASSSTGDRPYEQYF. The CDR3 DNA sequence: TGCGCCAGCAGCTCTACAGGGGACAGACCCTACGAGCAGTACTTC.

About this clonotype itself: In this CDR3 the conserved last residue, phenylalanine or tryptophan, is missing, so a read error is likely. The DNA is omitted, as the CDR3 cannot be located on it reliably, and the CDR3 follows TCRdb's listing. The genes are TRBV19 and TRBJ1-4; TRBD1, the D gene given by the table, was not confirmed from the DNA. Ends included, the CDR3 has 8 residues. CDR1 and CDR2 (germline): LNHDA, SQIVND (reference sequence). CDR3 amino acids: CASSPDRG.

This clonotype was observed at least ten times. The chain combines TRBV9 with TRBJ1-2; D is undetermined. The V and J ends lost 3 bases and 9 bases respectively, with 12 bases between them. In germline, CDR1 is SGDLS, CDR2 YYNGEE. The CDR3 has 12 amino acids. This CDR3 reads CASSATDGRYTF. The CDR3 DNA follows: TGTGCCAGCAGCGCGACCGATGGTCGCTACACCTTC.

This clonotype showed up many times. The chain combines TRBV6-5 with TRBJ2-5, with D maybe TRBD2 (5 bases). Germline V gene lookup returns CDR1 MNHEY and CDR2 SVGAGI. V dropped 0 bases and J dropped 5 bases, with 7 bases sitting between them. CDR3 length: 13 residues. DNA for the CDR3: TGTGCCAGCAGTTACTCTCAGCGGGAGACCCAGTACTTC. Translated: CASSYSQRETQYF.

This chain joins TRBV11-2 and TRBJ2-7; D might be TRBD1 or TRBD2, each matching 6 bases. The CDR3 runs 12 residues. Between the trimmed V and J ends, which lost 6 bases and 13 bases, there was a span of 19 bases. Germline V CDR1 and CDR2: SGHAT, FQNNGV. The CDR3 region has the DNA TGTGCCAGCAGTCCCGACCAGGGGACTCAATACTTC. It specifies CASSPDQGTQYF.

CDR3 residues: CATSDIQGTDTQYF. The CDR3 bases are TGTGCCACCTCCGACATTCAAGGCACAGATACGCAGTATTTT. The rearrangement links TRBV24-1 to TRBJ2-3; no clear D. Per germline, CDR1 KGHDR and CDR2 SFDVKD. V was pared by 9 bases and J by 1 base, with 13 bases between. This CDR3 has 14 residues.

The rearrangement links TRBV12-3 or TRBV12-4 to TRBJ1-2; D not resolved. The ends were cut back, 3 bases at V and 3 bases at J, with 8 bases in the middle. The CDR3 covers 13 residues. The CDR3 here is CASSFKAHYGYTF. In DNA, the CDR3 is TGTGCCAGCAGTTTCAAGGCACACTATGGCTACACCTTC.

This clonotype has a count of ten or more. V is TRBV29-1 and J is TRBJ1-1; no reliable D call. The CDR3 has 13 residues. Deletions cut 6 bases from V and 0 bases from J, with 11 bases between. CDR1 and CDR2 (germline): SQVTM, ANQGSEA. For the CDR3, the DNA is TGCAGCGTCGACCTTCATCTGAACACTGAAGCTTTCTTT. This translates into CSVDLHLNTEAFF.

In this sample, this clonotype turned up many times. The gene calls are TRBV9 and TRBJ2-5; D may be TRBD1 (6 bases). There are 12 residues in the CDR3. In germline, CDR1 is SGDLS, CDR2 YYNGEE. V was shortened by 1 base and J by 5 bases, with 6 bases between the two germline ends. The CDR3 nucleotides are TGTGCCAGCAGCGTACAGGGGGAGACCCAGTACTTC. It codes for CASSVQGETQYF.

The sample holds a few counts of this clonotype. The chain carries TRBV28 and TRBJ1-1; D not certain. The CDR3 is 12 amino acids. Germline lookup yields CDR1 MDHEN and CDR2 SYDVKM. V lost 6 bases, J lost 6 bases, and 11 bases lay in between. The CDR3 region is CASSSGGSEAFF. CDR3 in DNA: TGTGCCAGCAGCTCCGGTGGATCTGAAGCTTTCTTT.

This clonotype was detected a few times. This may be a read error, as it is one base from a much larger clone. The chain combines TRBV2 with TRBJ2-2; possibly TRBD1 for D (6 bases). V lost 6 bases to trimming and J lost 4 bases, with 9 bases between them. The CDR3 totals 13 residues. CDR1 SNHLY and CDR2 FYNNEI come from the germline V gene. CDR3 protein: CASRFRGTGELFF. The DNA for the CDR3 is TGTGCCAGCAGGTTCAGGGGCACCGGGGAGCTGTTTTTT.

This clonotype was detected many times. The CDR3 loop reads CASSLAGQGGSPLHF. DNA of the CDR3: TGTGCCAGCAGCTTGGCGGGACAGGGCGGGTCACCCCTCCACTTT. The rearrangement links TRBV7-9 to TRBJ1-6; 9 bases align to TRBD1. Trimming removed 3 bases from V and 10 bases from J; junction bases left unmatched: 7. The CDR3 has 15 amino acids. Germline loops: CDR1 SEHNR, CDR2 FQNEAQ (reference sequence).

This rearrangement joins TRBV14 to TRBJ1-4, with D tentatively TRBD1 (5 bases). This CDR3 has 15 residues. The V and J ends lost 1 base and 7 bases respectively, with 13 bases between them. Germline CDR1 reads SGHDN; CDR2 reads FVKESK. CDR3 DNA: TGTGCCAGCAGCCAAGTTGGGGGTTTCACTGAAAAACTGTTTTTT. This translates into CASSQVGGFTEKLFF.